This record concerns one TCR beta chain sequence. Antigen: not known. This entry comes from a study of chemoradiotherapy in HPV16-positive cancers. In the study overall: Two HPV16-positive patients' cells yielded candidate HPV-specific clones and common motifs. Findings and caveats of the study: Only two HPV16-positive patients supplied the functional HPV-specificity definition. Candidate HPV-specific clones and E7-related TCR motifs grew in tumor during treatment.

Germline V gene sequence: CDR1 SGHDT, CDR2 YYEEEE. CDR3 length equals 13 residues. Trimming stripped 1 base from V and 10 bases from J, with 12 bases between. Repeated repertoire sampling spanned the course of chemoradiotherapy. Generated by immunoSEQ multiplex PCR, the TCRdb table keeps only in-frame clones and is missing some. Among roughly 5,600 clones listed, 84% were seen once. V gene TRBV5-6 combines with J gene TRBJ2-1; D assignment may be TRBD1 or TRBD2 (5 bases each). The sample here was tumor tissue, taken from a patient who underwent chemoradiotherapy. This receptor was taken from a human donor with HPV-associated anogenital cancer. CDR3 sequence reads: CASSLTGTGEQFF. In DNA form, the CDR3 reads TGTGCCAGCAGCTTGACGGGGACGGGGGAGCAGTTCTTC.